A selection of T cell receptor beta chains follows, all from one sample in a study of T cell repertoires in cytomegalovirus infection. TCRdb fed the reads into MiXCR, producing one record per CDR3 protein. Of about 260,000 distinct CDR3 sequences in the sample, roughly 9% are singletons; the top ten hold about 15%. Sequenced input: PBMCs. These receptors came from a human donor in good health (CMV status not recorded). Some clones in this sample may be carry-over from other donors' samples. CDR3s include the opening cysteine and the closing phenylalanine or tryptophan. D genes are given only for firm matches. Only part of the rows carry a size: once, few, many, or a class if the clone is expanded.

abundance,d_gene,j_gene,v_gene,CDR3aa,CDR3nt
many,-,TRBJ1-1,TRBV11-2,CASSAWGGGATEAFF,TGTGCCAGCAGTGCGTGGGGAGGAGGCGCCACTGAAGCTTTCTTT
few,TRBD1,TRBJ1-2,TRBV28,CASSFQDRVSYGYTF,TGTGCCAGCAGTTTCCAGGACAGGGTTAGCTATGGCTACACCTTC
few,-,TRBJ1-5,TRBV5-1,CASSLAQGEQPQHF,TGCGCCAGCAGCTTGGCCCAGGGAGAGCAGCCCCAGCATTTT
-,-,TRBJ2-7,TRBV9,CASSVGTPPYGQYF,TGTGCCAGCAGCGTTGGGACACCTCCCTACGGGCAGTACTTC
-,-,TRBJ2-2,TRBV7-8,CASSQDPSGELFF,TGTGCCAGCAGCCAGGACCCCTCCGGGGAGCTGTTTTTT
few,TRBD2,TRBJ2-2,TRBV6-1,CAGRGGLENTGELFF,TGTGCCGGTAGGGGAGGACTAGAGAACACCGGGGAGCTGTTTTTT
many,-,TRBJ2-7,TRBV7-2,CASSPDYSGYEQYF,TGTGCCAGCAGCCCGGACTACTCGGGTTACGAGCAGTACTTC
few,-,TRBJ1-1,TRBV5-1,CASSPGLMNTEAFF,TGCGCCAGCAGCCCAGGACTGATGAACACTGAAGCTTTCTTT
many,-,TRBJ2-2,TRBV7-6,CASSPRRRGSGELFF,TGTGCCAGCAGCCCACGAAGGAGGGGGTCCGGGGAGCTGTTTTTT
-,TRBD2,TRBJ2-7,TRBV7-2,CASSLIAGERPYEQYF,TGTGCCAGCAGCTTAATAGCGGGAGAGCGTCCCTACGAGCAGTACTTC
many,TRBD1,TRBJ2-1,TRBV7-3,CASSLGDRVYNEQFF,TGTGCCAGCAGCCTAGGGGACAGAGTCTACAATGAGCAGTTCTTC
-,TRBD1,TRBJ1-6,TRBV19,CASSWTGGGNSPLHF,TGTGCCAGTAGTTGGACAGGGGGCGGTAATTCACCCCTCCACTTT
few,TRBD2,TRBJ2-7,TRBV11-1,CASSPLAGGRDEQYF,TGTGCCAGCAGCCCACTAGCGGGGGGAAGAGATGAGCAGTACTTC
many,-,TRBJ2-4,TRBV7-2,CASSLASIGRTIAKNIQYF,TGTGCCAGCAGCTTAGCGTCCATAGGCAGAACGATAGCCAAAAACATTCAGTACTTC
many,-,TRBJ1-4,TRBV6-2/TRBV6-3,CASKSAERNEKLFF,TGTGCCAGCAAATCGGCGGAAAGAAATGAAAAACTGTTTTTT
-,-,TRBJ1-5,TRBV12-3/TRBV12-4,CASSFTGRHQPQHF,TGTGCCAGCAGTTTCACGGGCCGTCATCAGCCCCAGCATTTT
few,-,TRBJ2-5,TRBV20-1,CSASIVEETQYF,TGCAGTGCTAGCATCGTTGAAGAGACCCAGTACTTC
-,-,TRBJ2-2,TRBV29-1,CSVGGIATGELFF,TGCAGCGTTGGGGGGATAGCGACCGGGGAGCTGTTTTTT
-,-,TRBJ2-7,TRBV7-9,CASSSGHLSEQYF,TGTGCCAGCAGCTCGGGACATCTCAGCGAGCAGTACTTC
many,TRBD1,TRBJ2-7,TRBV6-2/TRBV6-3,CASSYQDRVSYEQYF,TGTGCCAGCAGTTACCAGGACAGGGTGTCCTACGAGCAGTACTTC
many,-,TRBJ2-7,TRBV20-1,CSATGAPGLSYEQYF,TGCAGTGCTACCGGCGCGCCGGGATTGTCCTACGAGCAGTACTTC
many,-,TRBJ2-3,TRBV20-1,CSGTLTDTQYF,TGCAGCGGGACTCTCACAGATACGCAGTATTTT
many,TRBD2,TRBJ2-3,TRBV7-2,CASSLGQLAGGISDTQYF,TGTGCCAGCAGCTTAGGACAGCTGGCGGGGGGGATTTCAGATACGCAGTATTTT
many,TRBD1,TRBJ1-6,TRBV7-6,CASSLGGQGSNSPLHF,TGTGCCAGCAGCTTAGGGGGACAGGGGAGTAATTCACCCCTCCACTTT
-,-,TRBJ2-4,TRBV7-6,CASSFVFGLAQNIQYF,TGTGCCAGCAGCTTTGTCTTCGGGCTAGCCCAAAACATTCAGTACTTC
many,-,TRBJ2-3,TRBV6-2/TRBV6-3,CASAPSGTPTDTQYF,TGTGCCAGCGCTCCGAGCGGGACACCCACAGATACGCAGTATTTT
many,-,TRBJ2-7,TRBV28,CASSGPDTSYEQYF,TGTGCCAGCAGTGGCCCCGACACCTCCTACGAGCAGTACTTC
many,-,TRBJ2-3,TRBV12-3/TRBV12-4,CASSFLRPTDTQYF,TGTGCCAGCAGTTTCCTCCGACCCACAGATACGCAGTATTTT
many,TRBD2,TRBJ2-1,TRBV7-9,CASSLGDYPVNEQFF,TGTGCCAGCAGCTTAGGGGACTACCCAGTTAATGAGCAGTTCTTC
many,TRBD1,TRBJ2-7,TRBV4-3,CASSQDRTGYEQYF,TGCGCCAGCAGCCAAGACCGGACAGGTTACGAGCAGTACTTC
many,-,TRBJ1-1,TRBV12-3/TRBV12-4,CASRISRDGAEAFF,TGTGCCAGCAGGATCTCCAGGGACGGAGCTGAAGCTTTCTTT
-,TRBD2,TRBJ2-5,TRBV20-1,CSASSRTSGPSSRNF,TGCAGTGCTAGTTCCCGGACTAGCGGGCCCTCAAGCCGGAACTTC
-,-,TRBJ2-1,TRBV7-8,CASSFPVWWGPFNEQFF,TGTGCCAGCAGCTTCCCGGTCTGGTGGGGGCCCTTCAATGAGCAGTTCTTC
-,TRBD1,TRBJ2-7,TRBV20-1,CSARLDRGRGSYEQYF,TGCAGTGCTAGATTAGACAGGGGGCGCGGTTCCTACGAGCAGTACTTC